This T cell receptor beta chain was captured in a study of T-cell reconstitution after alpha-beta-depleted transplantation in children. Notes on the study in general: Several hundred expanded graft clones reportedly were the source of alpha-beta T cells about two months after transplant. T cells produced anew were the main source of T-cell counts and diversity one year after transplant.

Unique molecular identifiers were used in preparing the TCRbeta library. TCRdb passed the PCR reads through MiXCR, listing each CDR3 protein once. This sample has some 48,000 distinct CDR3 sequences; around 5.9% occur once, and the top ten carry 30%. V was trimmed by 4 bases and J by 3 bases, leaving 8 bases between them. CDR3 size: 13 residues. Germline V lookup: CDR1 MRHNA, CDR2 SNTAGT. In its sample, this clonotype was seen a few times. Its antigen is still unknown. The chain uses TRBV6-4 and TRBJ2-3; tentatively, D is TRBD2 (5 bases). The sequencing used PBMCs, mostly from graft donor cells, collected 60 days after TCRalphabeta/CD19-depleted stem cell transplant. This receptor was obtained from a female patient aged 2 to 10 who had a stem cell transplant for aplastic anemia, so the T cells may come from the graft donor. The CDR3 spells CASSGTPTDTQYF. DNA of the CDR3: TGTGCCAGCAGTGGGACTCCGACAGATACGCAGTATTTT.